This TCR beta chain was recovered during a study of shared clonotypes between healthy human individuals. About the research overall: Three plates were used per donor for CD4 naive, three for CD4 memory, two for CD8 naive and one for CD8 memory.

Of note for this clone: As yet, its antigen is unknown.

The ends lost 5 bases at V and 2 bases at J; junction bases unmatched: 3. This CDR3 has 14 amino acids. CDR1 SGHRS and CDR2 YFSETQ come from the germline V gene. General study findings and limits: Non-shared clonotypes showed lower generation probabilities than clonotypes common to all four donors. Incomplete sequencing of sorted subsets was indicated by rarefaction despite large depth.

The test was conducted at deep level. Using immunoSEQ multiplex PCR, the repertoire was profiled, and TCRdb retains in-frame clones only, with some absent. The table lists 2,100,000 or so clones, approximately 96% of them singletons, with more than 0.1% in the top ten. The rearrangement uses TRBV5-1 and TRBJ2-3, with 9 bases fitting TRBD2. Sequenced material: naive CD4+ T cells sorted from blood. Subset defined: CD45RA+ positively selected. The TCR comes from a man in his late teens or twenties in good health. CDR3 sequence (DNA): TGCGCCAGCAGGCCGGGACTAGCCACAGATACGCAGTATTTT. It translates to CASRPGLATDTQYF.